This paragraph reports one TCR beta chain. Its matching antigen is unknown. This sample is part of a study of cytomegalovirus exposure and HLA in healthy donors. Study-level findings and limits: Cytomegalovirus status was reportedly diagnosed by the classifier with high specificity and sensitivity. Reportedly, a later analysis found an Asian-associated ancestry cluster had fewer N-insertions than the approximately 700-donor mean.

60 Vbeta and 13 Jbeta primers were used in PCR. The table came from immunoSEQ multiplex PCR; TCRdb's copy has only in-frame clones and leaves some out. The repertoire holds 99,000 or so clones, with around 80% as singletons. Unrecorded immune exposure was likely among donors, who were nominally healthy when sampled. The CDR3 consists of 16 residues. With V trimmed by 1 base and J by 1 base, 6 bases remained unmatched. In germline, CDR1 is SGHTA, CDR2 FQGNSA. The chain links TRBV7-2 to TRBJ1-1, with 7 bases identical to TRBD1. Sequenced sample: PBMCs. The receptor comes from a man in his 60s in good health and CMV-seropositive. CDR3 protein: CASSLVATGWNTEAFF. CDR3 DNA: TGTGCCAGCAGCTTAGTCGCGACAGGGTGGAACACTGAAGCTTTCTTT.